These 4 T cell receptor beta chains originate from one sample sequenced in a study of blood T cell repertoires in COVID-19. The assay was immunoSEQ multiplex PCR, and TCRdb's table has in-frame clones only and misses some. This sample has 170,000 or so clones, with 65% to 85% found just once. Material for sequencing was peripheral blood. These receptors came from a middle-aged woman with COVID-19, enrolled during active disease.

This chain joins TRBV5-1 and TRBJ2-7; perhaps TRBD1 as D (5 bases). CDR1 is SGHRS, CDR2 YFSETQ, per germline. The CDR3 length is 14 residues. Between the trimmed V and J ends, which lost 1 base and 2 bases, there was a span of 10 bases. Here the CDR3 reads CASSLQGRAYEQYF. CDR3 DNA sequence: TGCGCCAGCAGCTTGCAGGGCCGGGCCTACGAGCAGTACTTC.

The rearrangement joins TRBV18 to TRBJ1-5; TRBD1 is a possible D gene (6 bases). Germline V lookup: CDR1 KGHSH, CDR2 LQKENI. The CDR3 has 15 residues. Trimming removed 6 bases at V and 1 base at J, with 13 bases between. The CDR3 nucleotides are TGTGCCAGCTCCCTGACAGGAAAGAGCAATCAGCCCCAGCATTTT. Translating gives CASSLTGKSNQPQHF.

The genes are TRBV9 and TRBJ1-5, with 7 nucleotides matching TRBD1. Trimming took 0 bases from V and 7 from J; bases not matched to a gene: 19. This CDR3 has 19 residues. Germline V gene lookup returns CDR1 SGDLS and CDR2 YYNGEE. CDR3 sequence reads: CASSVGPPDTAGGKQPQHF. The CDR3 nucleotides read TGTGCCAGCAGCGTAGGCCCCCCGGACACGGCAGGGGGGAAACAGCCCCAGCATTTT.

The chain couples TRBV9 to TRBJ2-3, with 8 bases lining up with TRBD1. Germline CDR1 reads SGDLS; CDR2 reads YYNGEE. With V trimmed by 4 bases and J by 4 bases, 11 bases remained unmatched. The CDR3 spans 16 residues. CDR3 DNA sequence: TGTGCCAGCAGCCCAAGACCAGGGGGCAGGTCAGATACGCAGTATTTT. It is translated as CASSPRPGGRSDTQYF.